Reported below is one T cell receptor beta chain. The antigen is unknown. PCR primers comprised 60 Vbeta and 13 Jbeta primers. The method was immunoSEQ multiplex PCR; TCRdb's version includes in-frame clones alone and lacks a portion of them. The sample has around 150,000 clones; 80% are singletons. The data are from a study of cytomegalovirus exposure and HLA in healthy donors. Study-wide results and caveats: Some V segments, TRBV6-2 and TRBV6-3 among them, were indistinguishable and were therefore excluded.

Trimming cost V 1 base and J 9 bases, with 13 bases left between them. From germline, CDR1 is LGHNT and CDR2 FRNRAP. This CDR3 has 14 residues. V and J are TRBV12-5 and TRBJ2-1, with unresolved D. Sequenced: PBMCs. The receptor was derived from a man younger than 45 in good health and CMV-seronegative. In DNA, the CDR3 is TGTGCTAGTGGTTTGGGTGGTCAGTTCTCTGAGCAGTTCTTC. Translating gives CASGLGGQFSEQFF.